Shown below are 32 T cell receptor beta chains from a single sample sequenced in a study of PD-L1 blockade in urothelial cancer. The table came from immunoSEQ multiplex PCR; TCRdb's copy has only in-frame clones and leaves some out. Of around 41,000 clones detected, around 89% appear once; the ten largest clones hold approximately 14%. Here the sequenced sample was PBMCs, taken around atezolizumab (anti-PD-L1) treatment. All receptors come from a woman aged 60 to 75 with urothelial cancer.

The V call is TRBV6-1, the J call TRBJ1-6, with a possible D match to TRBD1 (6 bases). Deletions cut 11 bases from V and 7 bases from J, with 15 bases between. Germline V gene data show CDR1 as MNHNS and CDR2 as SASEGT. This CDR3 contains 13 residues. The CDR3 is CAGGGRGNSPLHF. The CDR3, as DNA: TGTGCCGGAGGTGGCAGGGGAAATTCACCCCTCCACTTT.

The rearrangement joins TRBV19 to TRBJ2-7, with a weak D call TRBD2 (5 bases). The V gene's germline CDR1 is LNHDA and CDR2 SQIVND (reference sequence). V was pared by 5 bases and J by 1 base, with 12 bases between. The CDR3 contains 14 residues. The DNA for the CDR3 is TGTGCCAGTAGTGAACGGGGTGGATCCTACGAGCAGTACTTC. Translated: CASSERGGSYEQYF.

The rearrangement links TRBV6-5 to TRBJ1-1; the D gene is possibly TRBD1 (5 bases). CDR3 length: 13 amino acids. The V gene's germline CDR1 is MNHEY and CDR2 SVGAGI. V shed 6 bases and J shed 7 bases, with 15 bases lying between them. In DNA, the CDR3 is TGTGCCAGCAGACGCCAGGGTAGCGGTGAAGCTTTCTTT. This sequence encodes CASRRQGSGEAFF.

V and J are TRBV20-1 and TRBJ1-2; perhaps TRBD1 as D (5 bases). V was cut by 6 bases and J by 10 bases, with 12 bases left in between. This CDR3 has 10 residues. The germline V gene has CDR1 DFQATT and CDR2 SNEGSKA (reference sequence). The CDR3 DNA reads TGCAGTGCCCCCGCGGGGCTCTACACCTTC. This sequence encodes CSAPAGLYTF.

This clone was seen just once. The chain recombines TRBV18 with TRBJ1-3, with TRBD1 identical over 7 bases. The germline V gene encodes CDR1 KGHSH and CDR2 LQKENI. The ends lost 3 bases at V and 0 bases at J; junction bases unmatched: 8. This CDR3 region has 17 residues. In nucleotides, the CDR3 is TGTGCCAGCTCACCCGGGGACAGCCTGATCTCTGGAAACACCATATATTTT. Its translation is CASSPGDSLISGNTIYF.

This chain links TRBV6-1 with TRBJ1-5; D is ambiguous. The CDR3 spans 13 residues. Trimming stripped 8 bases from V and 4 bases from J, with 12 bases between. The V gene's germline CDR1 is MNHNS and CDR2 SASEGT. As DNA, the CDR3 is TGTGCCAGCCTTGGGCCACTTAATCAGCCCCAGCATTTT. Protein sequence: CASLGPLNQPQHF.

The chain links TRBV7-2 to TRBJ2-7, with 7 bases aligning to TRBD2. V was pared by 4 bases and J by 5 bases, with 2 bases of the junction left unmatched. Germline V CDR1 and CDR2: SGHTA, FQGNSA. CDR3 length: 12 residues. The CDR3 nucleotides are TGTGCCAGCAGCTCGGGAGGCGACGAGCAGTACTTC. It encodes CASSSGGDEQYF.

The gene calls are TRBV4-3 and TRBJ2-7; 7 bases are shared with TRBD1. V lost 0 bases and J lost 0; bases outside the gene matches: 14. The length of the CDR3 is 19 residues. Germline V lookup: CDR1 LGHNA, CDR2 YSLEER. The CDR3, as DNA: TGCGCCAGCAGCCAAGAGTGGACAGGTCTTTCAGGGGGCTCCTACGAGCAGTACTTC. This translates into CASSQEWTGLSGGSYEQYF.

The chain is built from TRBV9 and TRBJ1-1; a weak D match, TRBD1 (5 bases). From germline, CDR1 is SGDLS and CDR2 YYNGEE. Trimming removed 0 bases from V and 4 bases from J, with 10 bases in between. The CDR3 totals 14 residues. CDR3 in DNA: TGTGCCAGCAGCGTAGTAGGGGAGGGCACTGAAGCTTTCTTT. Translation: CASSVVGEGTEAFF.

The rearrangement joins TRBV19 to TRBJ1-3; D call uncertain. The CDR3 contains 15 residues. The V gene's germline CDR1 is LNHDA and CDR2 SQIVND (reference sequence). V gave up 5 bases and J gave up 0 bases, with 11 bases separating them. CDR3 residues: CASSSGLTSGNTIYF. CDR3 DNA sequence: TGTGCCAGTAGTTCGGGTCTAACCTCTGGAAACACCATATATTTT.

This sequence joins TRBV4-3 and TRBJ2-7; 8 bases align to TRBD2. Germline V gives CDR1 LGHNA, CDR2 YSLEER. The junction had 6 bases not matched to a gene; V was cut back by 4 bases and J by 4 bases. The CDR3 has 14 residues. The CDR3 nucleotides read TGCGCCAGCAGCCCCGGGAGGGGCGGTTACGAGCAGTACTTC. Translated, it gives CASSPGRGGYEQYF.

This chain links TRBV4-3 with TRBJ1-6, with D unclear. Germline V gene data show CDR1 as LGHNA and CDR2 as YSLEER. The CDR3 consists of 15 residues. Trimming removed 3 bases at V and 0 bases at J, with 6 bases between. CDR3 in DNA: TGCGCCAGCAGCCAGGCAGGCTCCTATAATTCACCCCTCCACTTT. Its translation is CASSQAGSYNSPLHF.

The gene calls are TRBV10-3 and TRBJ2-5, with a possible D match to TRBD2 (5 bases). With 7 bases removed from V and 4 bases from J, the gap between germline ends came to 13 bases. Germline V gene data show CDR1 as ENHRY and CDR2 as SYGVKD. The CDR3 has 13 amino acids. This chain's CDR3 is CAINRGRGETQYF. DNA of the CDR3: TGTGCCATCAACCGAGGGAGAGGAGAGACCCAGTACTTC.

The rearrangement joins TRBV6-4 to TRBJ1-6, with D unresolved. V shed 0 bases and J shed 4 bases, with 7 bases lying between them. The CDR3 sequence is 15 residues long. Germline CDR1 MRHNA, CDR2 SNTAGT. The CDR3 is CASSDSGGYNSPLHF. CDR3 bases: TGTGCCAGCAGTGACTCGGGAGGGTATAATTCACCCCTCCACTTT.

V is TRBV29-1 and J is TRBJ2-7, with TRBD2 matching over 8 bases. The CDR3 length is 12 residues. Germline V gene lookup returns CDR1 SQVTM and CDR2 ANQGSEA. Trimming removed 4 bases from V and 4 bases from J; junction bases left unmatched: 3. Here the CDR3 DNA reads TGCAGCGTTGGGGGCGGGGGGTACGAGCAGTACTTC. Translation: CSVGGGGYEQYF.

The V call is TRBV5-8, the J call TRBJ2-7, with D possibly matching TRBD2 (5 bases). The CDR3 is 13 amino acids. The V and J ends lost 1 base and 7 bases respectively, with 12 bases between them. Germline lookup yields CDR1 SGHTS and CDR2 YDEGEE. The CDR3 spells CASSLRLTGEQYF. The CDR3, as DNA: TGTGCCAGCAGCTTGCGACTAACGGGGGAGCAGTACTTC.

The rearrangement links TRBV5-8 to TRBJ2-7; D might be TRBD2 (6 bases). V lost 4 bases and J lost 0, with 20 bases in between. CDR3 length equals 17 residues. Germline CDR1 and CDR2: SGHTS and YDEGEE. The CDR3 DNA is TGTGCCAGCAGCGGGACTTGGACTGCAATGGGCTCCTACGAGCAGTACTTC. Translating gives CASSGTWTAMGSYEQYF.

V and J are TRBV10-1 and TRBJ2-7; 7 bases line up with TRBD2. Germline-derived CDR1 and CDR2 are WNHNN and SYGVQD (reference sequence). V dropped 0 bases and J dropped 8; count of bases not matched to a gene: 16. This CDR3 is 17 amino acids long. For the CDR3, the DNA is TGCGCCAGCAGTGAGTCGACGCTAGCGGCTCCCTCTCGGAAGCAGTACTTC. It translates to CASSESTLAAPSRKQYF.

The chain's CDR3 is CASSELSGRAADTQYF. The CDR3, as DNA: TGTGCCAGCAGTGAACTGAGCGGGAGGGCCGCAGATACGCAGTATTTT. The rearrangement joins TRBV6-1 to TRBJ2-3; 10 bases are a match to TRBD2. This CDR3 is 16 amino acids long. The ends lost 2 bases at V and 4 bases at J; junction bases unmatched: 6. The germline V gene encodes CDR1 MNHNS and CDR2 SASEGT.

The gene calls are TRBV12-5 and TRBJ1-1; weak D call: TRBD1 (5 bases). The CDR3 is 14 amino acids. Per the germline V gene, CDR1 is LGHNT and CDR2 is FRNRAP. The ends were cut back, 3 bases at V and 1 base at J, with 9 bases in the middle. This chain's CDR3 is CASGFPTGNTEAFF. The CDR3 bases are TGTGCTAGTGGTTTCCCCACAGGGAACACTGAAGCTTTCTTT.

This clone was detected only once. The chain recombines TRBV5-1 with TRBJ1-5; possible D gene TRBD1, 6 bases. Germline CDR1 SGHRS, CDR2 YFSETQ. The CDR3 runs to 15 residues. Trimming shortened V by 4 bases and J by 3 bases, and 14 bases separated the two germline ends. In DNA form, the CDR3 reads TGCGCCAGCAGCCGCGAGACAGGCCCCAATCAGCCCCAGCATTTT. This encodes CASSRETGPNQPQHF.

The chain links TRBV28 to TRBJ1-3; TRBD1 agrees at 7 bases. Germline loops: CDR1 MDHEN, CDR2 SYDVKM. After removal of 5 bases from V and 8 bases from J, the junction contained 6 bases not matched to a gene. This CDR3 region has 13 residues. This CDR3 is CASSLQGVYTIYF. The CDR3 DNA follows: TGTGCCAGCAGTCTGCAGGGGGTATACACCATATATTTT.

The V gene is TRBV5-1, the J gene TRBJ2-3; 14 bases agree with TRBD2. Germline V gene sequence: CDR1 SGHRS, CDR2 YFSETQ. Trimming at V came to 3 bases and at J to 1 base, leaving 7 bases not matched to a gene. The CDR3 has 18 amino acids. CDR3 region: CASSSGTSGSDGTDTQYF. The CDR3 DNA reads TGCGCCAGCAGCTCCGGGACTAGCGGGAGTGATGGCACAGATACGCAGTATTTT.

CDR3 bases: TGCGCCAGCAGCCCGATTAGCGGGAGAGGGTACGAGCAGTACTTC. As protein: CASSPISGRGYEQYF. This rearrangement joins TRBV5-1 to TRBJ2-7, with 9 nucleotides matching TRBD2. After removal of 4 bases from V and 4 bases from J, the junction contained 9 bases not matched to a gene. The CDR3 runs to 15 residues. The germline CDR1 and CDR2 sequences are SGHRS and YFSETQ. The complete variable domain, with remaining parts taken from reference TRBV5-1 and TRBJ2-7, reads KAGVTQTPRYLIKTRGQQVTLSCSPISGHRSVSWYQQTPGQGLQFLFEYFSETQRNKGNFPGRFSGRQFSNSRSEMNVSTLELGDSALYLCASSPISGRGYEQYFGPGTRLTVT.

There are a few counts of this clone. The gene calls are TRBV18 and TRBJ1-2; the D gene is possibly TRBD1 (5 bases). From germline, CDR1 is KGHSH and CDR2 LQKENI. The CDR3 loop spans 16 amino acids. V lost 2 bases and J lost 5, with 18 bases in between. CDR3 sequence (DNA): TGTGCCAGCTCACCAACCACCGCGGCTGGGGCGTATGGCTACACCTTC. Translated: CASSPTTAAGAYGYTF.

The chain carries TRBV27 and TRBJ1-5; TRBD1 matches at 9 bases. Germline values: CDR1 MNHEY, CDR2 SMNVEV (reference sequence). The CDR3 covers 15 residues. V gave up 6 bases and J gave up 6 bases; unmatched junction bases: 9. The CDR3 region is CASSAGQGVGQPQHF. The CDR3 DNA reads as TGTGCCAGCAGCGCGGGACAGGGAGTGGGTCAGCCCCAGCATTTT.

The chain is built from TRBV2 and TRBJ2-5; 8 bases are a match to TRBD2. The J segment lost 2 bases and the V segment lost 2 bases, leaving 4 bases of the junction unmatched. CDR1 and CDR2 from the germline V gene are SNHLY and FYNNEI. This CDR3 spans 15 amino acids. The CDR3: CASSERAGGQETQYF. The CDR3 coding sequence is TGTGCCAGCAGTGAACGGGCGGGGGGACAAGAGACCCAGTACTTC.

The chain links TRBV29-1 to TRBJ1-1; D call uncertain. This CDR3 is built from 16 residues. Trimming cost V 3 bases and J 3 bases, with 20 bases left between them. Per germline, CDR1 SQVTM and CDR2 ANQGSEA. DNA for the CDR3: TGCAGCGTTGAGGTGGGTACCAGGTTTTTACACACTGAAGCTTTCTTT. Protein: CSVEVGTRFLHTEAFF. Complete variable domain (other parts from reference TRBV29-1 and TRBJ1-1): SAVISQKPSRDICQRGTSLTIQCQVDSQVTMMFWYRQQPGQSLTLIATANQGSEATYESGFVIDKFPISRPNLTFSTLTVSNMSPEDSSIYLCSVEVGTRFLHTEAFFGQGTRLTVV.

The chain links TRBV7-3 to TRBJ2-1; 15 positions match TRBD2. The germline V gene has CDR1 SGHTA and CDR2 FQGTGA. Germline trimming cut 6 bases from V and 7 bases from J; bases unmatched to any gene: 10. This CDR3 has 17 amino acids. The CDR3 coding sequence is TGTGCCAGCAGTGTTGTGGGACTAGCGGGGGGAGGGAATGAGCAGTTCTTC. Its protein product is CASSVVGLAGGGNEQFF. The whole variable domain, remainder taken from reference TRBV7-3 and TRBJ2-1, is GAGVSQTPSNKVTEKGKYVELRCDPISGHTALYWYRQSLGQGPEFLIYFQGTGAADDSGLPNDRFFAVRPEGSVSTLKIQRTERGDSAVYLCASSVVGLAGGGNEQFFGPGTRLTVL.

This clone has just one count. The genes are TRBV7-2 and TRBJ2-7; 8 nucleotides agree with TRBD2. Losses at the gene ends were 1 base for V and 4 bases for J; bases not matched to a gene: 6. The CDR3 is 15 residues long. Per the germline V gene, CDR1 is SGHTA and CDR2 is FQGNSA. The CDR3 sequence: CASSLGTSGSYEQYF. Here the CDR3 DNA reads TGTGCCAGCAGCTTAGGAACTAGCGGCTCGTACGAGCAGTACTTC.

The chain joins TRBV4-3 to TRBJ2-2; 7 bases fit TRBD1. The CDR3 is 18 residues long. Per the germline V gene, CDR1 is LGHNA and CDR2 is YSLEER. Trimming at V came to 2 bases and at J to 1 base, leaving 10 bases not matched to a gene. CDR3 sequence: CASSQHETGWQNTGELFF. DNA of the CDR3: TGCGCCAGCAGCCAACATGAGACAGGGTGGCAGAACACCGGGGAGCTGTTTTTT.

The chain uses TRBV7-8 and TRBJ2-1; TRBD2 matches 11 bases. Germline CDR1 is SGHVS and CDR2 is FQNEAQ. The CDR3 sequence is 16 residues long. After removal of 4 bases from V and 9 bases from J, the junction contained 11 bases not matched to a gene. In nucleotides, the CDR3 is TGTGCCAGCAGCTCGGGACTAGCGGTGGGACGTGGTGAGCAGTTCTTC. This sequence encodes CASSSGLAVGRGEQFF.